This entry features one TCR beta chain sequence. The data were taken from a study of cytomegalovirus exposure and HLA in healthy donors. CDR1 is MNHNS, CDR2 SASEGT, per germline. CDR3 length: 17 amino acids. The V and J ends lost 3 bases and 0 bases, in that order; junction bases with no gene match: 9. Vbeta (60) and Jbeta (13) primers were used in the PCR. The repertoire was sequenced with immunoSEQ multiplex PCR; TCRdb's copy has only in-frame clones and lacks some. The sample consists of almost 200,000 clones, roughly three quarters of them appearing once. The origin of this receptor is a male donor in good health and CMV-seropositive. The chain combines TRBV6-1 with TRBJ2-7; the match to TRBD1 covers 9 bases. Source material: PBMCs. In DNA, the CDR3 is TGTGCCAGCAGTGACAAACCGGGACAGGGACTCTCCTACGAGCAGTACTTC. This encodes CASSDKPGQGLSYEQYF.